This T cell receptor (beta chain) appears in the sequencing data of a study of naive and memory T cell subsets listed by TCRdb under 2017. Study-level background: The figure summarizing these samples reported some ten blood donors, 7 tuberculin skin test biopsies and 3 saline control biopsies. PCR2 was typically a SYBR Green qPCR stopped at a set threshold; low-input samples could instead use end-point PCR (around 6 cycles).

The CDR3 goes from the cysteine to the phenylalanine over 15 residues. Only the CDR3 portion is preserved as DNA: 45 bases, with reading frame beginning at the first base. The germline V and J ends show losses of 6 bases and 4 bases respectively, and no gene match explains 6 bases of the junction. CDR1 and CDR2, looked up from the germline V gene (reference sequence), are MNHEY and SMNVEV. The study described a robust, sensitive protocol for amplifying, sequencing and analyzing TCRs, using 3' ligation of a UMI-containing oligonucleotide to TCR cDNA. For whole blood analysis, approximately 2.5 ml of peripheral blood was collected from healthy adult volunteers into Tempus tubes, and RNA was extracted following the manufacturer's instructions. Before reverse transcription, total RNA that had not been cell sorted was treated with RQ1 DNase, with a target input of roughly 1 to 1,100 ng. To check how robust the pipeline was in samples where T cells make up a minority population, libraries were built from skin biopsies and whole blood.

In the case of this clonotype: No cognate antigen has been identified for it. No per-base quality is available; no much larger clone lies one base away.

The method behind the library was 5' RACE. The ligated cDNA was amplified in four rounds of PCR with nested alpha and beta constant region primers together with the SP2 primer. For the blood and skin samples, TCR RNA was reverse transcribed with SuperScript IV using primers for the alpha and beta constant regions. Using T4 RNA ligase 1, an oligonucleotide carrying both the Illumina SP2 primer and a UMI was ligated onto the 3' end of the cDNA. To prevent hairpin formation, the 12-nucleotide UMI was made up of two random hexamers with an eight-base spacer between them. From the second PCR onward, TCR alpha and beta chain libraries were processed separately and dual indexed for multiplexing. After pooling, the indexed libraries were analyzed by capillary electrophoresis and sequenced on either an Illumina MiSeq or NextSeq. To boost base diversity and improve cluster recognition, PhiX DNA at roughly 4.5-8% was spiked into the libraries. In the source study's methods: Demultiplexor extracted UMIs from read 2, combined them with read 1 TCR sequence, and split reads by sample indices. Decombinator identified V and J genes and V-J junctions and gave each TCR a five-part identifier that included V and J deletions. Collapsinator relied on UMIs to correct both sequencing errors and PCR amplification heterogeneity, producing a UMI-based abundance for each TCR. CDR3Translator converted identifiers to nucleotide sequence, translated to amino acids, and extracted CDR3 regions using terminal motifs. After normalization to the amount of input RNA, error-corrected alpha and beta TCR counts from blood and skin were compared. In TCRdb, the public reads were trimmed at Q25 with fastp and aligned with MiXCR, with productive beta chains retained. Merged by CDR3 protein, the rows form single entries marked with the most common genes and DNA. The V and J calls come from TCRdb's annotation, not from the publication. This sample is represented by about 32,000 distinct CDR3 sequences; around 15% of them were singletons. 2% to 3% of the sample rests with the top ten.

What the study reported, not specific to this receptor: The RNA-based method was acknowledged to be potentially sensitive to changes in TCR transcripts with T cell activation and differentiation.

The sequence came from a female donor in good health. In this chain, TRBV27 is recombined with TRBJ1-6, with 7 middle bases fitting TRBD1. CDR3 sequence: CASRQTGQYNSPLHF. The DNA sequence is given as TGTGCCAGCAGACAGACGGGACAGTATAATTCACCCCTCCACTTT.